This record looks at one TCR beta chain sequence and its context. Its matching antigen is unknown. The assay was immunoSEQ multiplex PCR, and TCRdb's table has in-frame clones only and misses some. The data contain tens of thousands of clones, 89% of them seen just once; the ten biggest clones take up 10% to 13%. This specimen belongs to a study of T cells in localized non-small cell lung cancer. Study findings and constraints: Uninvolved adjacent lung, not tumor, had the highest T cell clonality. Longer overall survival was linked to higher blood T cell density. Adjacent lung tissue had a median approximately 57 of the top 100 clones found in the tumor.

This clonotype was sampled from a woman aged 40-69 years with stage I lung adenocarcinoma. Source: peripheral blood, taken before any cancer treatment.

CDR3 sequence (DNA): TGTGCCAGCAGCTGGGAGGGATCCACTGAAGCTTTCTTT. Protein sequence: CASSWEGSTEAFF. The chain has TRBV7-9 and TRBJ1-1; D is undetermined. There are 13 residues in the CDR3. Germline V gene lookup returns CDR1 SEHNR and CDR2 FQNEAQ (reference sequence). With 4 bases removed from V and 4 bases from J, the gap between germline ends came to 10 bases.